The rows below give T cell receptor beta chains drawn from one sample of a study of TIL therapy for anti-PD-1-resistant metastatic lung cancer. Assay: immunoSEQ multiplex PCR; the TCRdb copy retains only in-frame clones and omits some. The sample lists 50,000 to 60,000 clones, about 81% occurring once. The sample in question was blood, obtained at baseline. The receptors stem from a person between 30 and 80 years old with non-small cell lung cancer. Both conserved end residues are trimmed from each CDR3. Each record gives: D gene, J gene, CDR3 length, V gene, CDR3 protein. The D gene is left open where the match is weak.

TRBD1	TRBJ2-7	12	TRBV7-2	ASSPGTGSYEQY
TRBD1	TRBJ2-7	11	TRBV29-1	SVAGTGSYEQY
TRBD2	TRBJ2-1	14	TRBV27	ASIQSGRGSYNEQF
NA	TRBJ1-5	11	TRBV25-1	ASSRDDRQPQH
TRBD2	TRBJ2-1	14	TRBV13	ASSLVLAGAKNEQF
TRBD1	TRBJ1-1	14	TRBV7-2	ASSFHPGQPNTEAF
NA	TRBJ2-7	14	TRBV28	ASRLRGRGPGYEQY
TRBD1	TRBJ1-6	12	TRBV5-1	ASSPGQYNSPLH
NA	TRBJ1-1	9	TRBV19	ASGLKVEAF
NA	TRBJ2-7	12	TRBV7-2	ASSFSQGSNEQY
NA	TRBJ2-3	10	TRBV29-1	SVGGNGDTQY
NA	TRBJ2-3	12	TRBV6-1	ASSEGVSGDTQY
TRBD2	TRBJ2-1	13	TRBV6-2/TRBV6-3	ASSRLASDGNEQF
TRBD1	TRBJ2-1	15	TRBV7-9	ASRKDRDPFNSNEQF
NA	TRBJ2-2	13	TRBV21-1	ASSKSVAHTGELF
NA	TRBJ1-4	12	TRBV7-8	ASSSRASNEKLF
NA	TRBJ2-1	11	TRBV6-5	ASSLAFYNEQF
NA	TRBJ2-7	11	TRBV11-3	ASSLKETYEQY
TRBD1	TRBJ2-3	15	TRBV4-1	ASSHGTGQGLGDTQY
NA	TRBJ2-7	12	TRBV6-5	ASTQRGAPYEQY
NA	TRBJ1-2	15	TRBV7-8	ASSLLRGGREVNGYT
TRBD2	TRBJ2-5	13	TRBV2	ASRYLAGGQETQY
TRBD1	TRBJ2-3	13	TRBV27	ASSQGQGYGDTQY
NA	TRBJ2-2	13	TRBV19	ASIGASWGTGELF
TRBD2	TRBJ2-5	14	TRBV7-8	ASSLNSGGTGETQY
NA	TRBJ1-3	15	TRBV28	ASSSLPGRENGNTIY
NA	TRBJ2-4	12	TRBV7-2	ASSSGGRSDIQY
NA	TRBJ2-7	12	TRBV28	ASTPPTGNYEQY